The next 24 T cell receptor beta chains were all read from a single sample in a study of CD8+ T cells in alopecia areata. Extraction of RNA preceded its reverse transcription into cDNA, which served as the sequencing template. The method was immunoSEQ multiplex PCR; TCRdb's version includes in-frame clones alone and lacks a portion of them. Of some 180,000 clones listed, roughly 65% were seen once; the top ten hold under 2%. The sample here was CD4+ T cells sorted from blood, taken at week 0. These receptors were obtained from a human donor with alopecia areata.

In this sample, this clone turned up once. Other DNA sequences in the same sample also yield this CDR3. CDR3 bases: TGTGCCTGGAGTAGCGGGGGGTACGAGCAGTACTTC. Protein: CAWSSGGYEQYF. V gene TRBV30 combines with J gene TRBJ2-7, with 9 nucleotides matching TRBD2. J lost 4 bases, V lost 2 bases, and 0 bases had no gene match. Germline V gene lookup returns CDR1 GTSNPN and CDR2 SVGIG (reference sequence). The CDR3 is 12 residues long.

The V and J genes are TRBV5-6 and TRBJ2-3; tentatively, D is TRBD1 (6 bases). V dropped 4 bases and J dropped 2 bases, with 14 bases sitting between them. Per the germline V gene, CDR1 is SGHDT and CDR2 is YYEEEE. CDR3 length equals 15 residues. The CDR3 nucleotides read TGTGCCAGCAGCCCTCTGGACAGCACCACAGATACGCAGTATTTT. This codes for CASSPLDSTTDTQYF.

CDR3 protein: CASSGDRGATGELFF. Written as DNA, the CDR3 is TGTGCCAGCAGCGGCGACAGGGGGGCGACCGGGGAGCTGTTTTTT. V usage is TRBV9 and J usage is TRBJ2-2, with 9 bases fitting TRBD1. The CDR3 is made up of 15 amino acids. The germline V gene encodes CDR1 SGDLS and CDR2 YYNGEE. With 3 bases clipped from V and 5 bases from J, the junction kept 5 bases outside the gene matches.

The chain combines TRBV25-1 with TRBJ1-2, with D possibly matching TRBD1 (6 bases). V was trimmed by 6 bases and J by 2 bases, leaving 10 bases between them. The CDR3 contains 13 residues. Per the germline V gene, CDR1 is MGHDK and CDR2 is SYGVNS. CDR3 nucleotides: TGTGCCAGCAGGCCTACAGGGAACTATGGCTACACCTTC. It translates to CASRPTGNYGYTF.

The table lists this clone with a few counts. The chain links TRBV6-1 to TRBJ2-5; the D gene could be TRBD1 or TRBD2 (5 bases each). The CDR3 is 17 amino acids. V was shortened by 6 bases and J by 3 bases, with 23 bases between the two germline ends. Germline V gives CDR1 MNHNS, CDR2 SASEGT. The CDR3 loop reads CASSERWIRDPEETQYF. For the CDR3, the DNA is TGTGCCAGCAGCGAAAGGTGGATCCGGGACCCCGAAGAGACCCAGTACTTC.

The chain is built from TRBV27 and TRBJ1-1; 8 bases fit TRBD1. V shed 5 bases and J 7 bases; nucleotides not matched to a gene: 6. CDR1 is MNHEY and CDR2 is SMNVEV in the germline V gene (reference sequence). The CDR3 contains 13 residues. In DNA, the CDR3 is TGTGCCAGCAGTCATGGACAGGGTCTTGAAGCTTTCTTT. Protein product: CASSHGQGLEAFF.

The chain uses TRBV7-3 and TRBJ2-1, with 9 nucleotides matching TRBD2. Germline trimming cut 5 bases from V and 8 bases from J; bases unmatched to any gene: 16. The CDR3 covers 17 residues. The V gene's germline CDR1 is SGHTA and CDR2 FQGTGA. The CDR3 spells CASSPRHGETSGYEQFF. Written as DNA, the CDR3 is TGTGCCAGCAGCCCGCGACATGGGGAGACTAGCGGATATGAGCAGTTCTTC.

V gene TRBV30 combines with J gene TRBJ1-3, with D maybe TRBD1 (5 bases). CDR1 and CDR2 from the germline V gene are GTSNPN and SVGIG (reference sequence). This CDR3 has 15 residues. V lost 1 base and J lost 1, with 11 bases in between. The CDR3 here is CAWSGGAYSGNTIYF. CDR3 DNA sequence: TGTGCCTGGAGTGGGGGCGCGTATTCTGGAAACACCATATATTTT.

This chain links TRBV29-1 with TRBJ1-2; D is uncertain. The CDR3 runs to 11 residues. Trimming removed 7 bases from V and 3 bases from J, with 9 bases in between. In germline, CDR1 is SQVTM, CDR2 ANQGSEA. CDR3 nucleotide sequence: TGCAGCGCCCGGAGCCACTATGGCTACACCTTC. It yields the protein CSARSHYGYTF.

The chain links TRBV6-1 to TRBJ1-5; 8 nucleotides match TRBD1. CDR3 length: 15 residues. The V segment lost 3 bases and the J segment 4 bases; nucleotides outside the gene matches: 5. The germline V gene encodes CDR1 MNHNS and CDR2 SASEGT. The CDR3, as DNA: TGTGCCAGCAGTGAGGACAGGGAGAGGAATCAGCCCCAGCATTTT. As protein: CASSEDRERNQPQHF.

Notes on this clone: Within the sample, other DNA sequences also encode this same CDR3. The V gene is TRBV29-1, the J gene TRBJ2-5, with D possibly being TRBD1 (6 bases). V was trimmed by 6 bases and J by 5 bases, leaving 13 bases between them. The CDR3 covers 12 residues. CDR1 is SQVTM and CDR2 is ANQGSEA in the germline V gene. DNA of the CDR3: TGCAGCGTAACCAGGGGTGGTGAGACCCAGTACTTC. As protein: CSVTRGGETQYF.

The chain recombines TRBV30 with TRBJ1-1, with no clear D. V shed 5 bases and J shed 11 bases, with 18 bases lying between them. CDR1 GTSNPN and CDR2 SVGIG come from the germline V gene (reference sequence). This CDR3 has 12 residues. CDR3 coding DNA: TGTGCCTGGGTTCTTACCGCGCGGAAGGCTTTCTTT. Translating it yields CAWVLTARKAFF.

The J gene is TRBJ2-3, the V gene TRBV30; 8 bases fit TRBD2. Germline loops: CDR1 GTSNPN, CDR2 SVGIG (reference sequence). This CDR3 region has 14 residues. Trimming at V came to 5 bases and at J to 4 bases, leaving 8 bases not matched to a gene. This chain's CDR3 is CAWAGTRLSDTQYF. For the CDR3, the DNA is TGTGCCTGGGCCGGGACTAGACTTTCAGATACGCAGTATTTT.

This clone appeared once. The genes are TRBV29-1 and TRBJ1-1, with no clear D. CDR1 is SQVTM and CDR2 is ANQGSEA in the germline V gene. This CDR3 is built from 11 residues. Trimming removed 8 bases from V and 1 base from J, with 8 bases in between. This CDR3 reads CSTRENTEAFF. The DNA of the CDR3 is TGCAGCACCCGGGAGAACACTGAAGCTTTCTTT.

The chain has TRBV29-1 and TRBJ1-2; weak D call: TRBD1 (6 bases). The CDR3 length is 13 residues. Germline V gene lookup returns CDR1 SQVTM and CDR2 ANQGSEA. Trimming removed 4 bases at V and 5 bases at J, with 14 bases between. CDR3 coding DNA: TGCAGCGTTGGGGCAGGGGCGGGATATGGCTACACCTTC. It specifies CSVGAGAGYGYTF.

This chain connects TRBV11-2 to TRBJ1-4; D may be TRBD1 (6 bases). There are 16 residues in the CDR3. Deletions cut 4 bases from V and 2 bases from J, with 14 bases between. In germline, CDR1 is SGHAT, CDR2 FQNNGV. The CDR3 region has the DNA TGTGCCAGCAGCTCCGGCGTTGGGGGCACTAATGAAAAACTGTTTTTT. Translation gives CASSSGVGGTNEKLFF.

The chain has TRBV10-3 and TRBJ1-6, with a weak D call TRBD1 (5 bases). CDR3 length: 13 amino acids. V was trimmed by 6 bases and J by 8 bases, leaving 11 bases between them. Per the germline V gene, CDR1 is ENHRY and CDR2 is SYGVKD. CDR3 region: CAISGTEDSPLHF. The CDR3 coding sequence is TGTGCCATCAGCGGGACGGAGGATTCACCCCTCCACTTT.

This chain joins TRBV5-1 and TRBJ1-2; no clear D. CDR1 and CDR2 (germline): SGHRS, YFSETQ. V lost 6 bases, J lost 6 bases, and 12 bases lay in between. This CDR3 spans 12 amino acids. For the CDR3, the DNA is TGCGCCAGCACCGAAAGTGGGGATGGCTACACCTTC. Translated: CASTESGDGYTF.

This clone was seen a few times. The chain employs TRBV30 and TRBJ1-1; 7 nucleotides match TRBD1. This CDR3 is 15 amino acids long. The ends lost 4 bases at V and 4 bases at J; junction bases unmatched: 12. The germline gives CDR1 GTSNPN, CDR2 SVGIG (reference sequence). In nucleotides, the CDR3 is TGTGCCTGGACCGGAGGGAGACAGGGATCCACTGAAGCTTTCTTT. Translating gives CAWTGGRQGSTEAFF.

J is TRBJ2-2 and V is TRBV25-1; D not resolved. V was pared by 4 bases and J by 4 bases, with 10 bases between. The CDR3 is 14 residues long. In germline, CDR1 is MGHDK, CDR2 SYGVNS. As DNA, the CDR3 is TGTGCCAGCAGTGTTAAGGTTCCCACCGGGGAGCTGTTTTTT. It specifies CASSVKVPTGELFF.

The rearrangement links TRBV5-6 to TRBJ2-7; tentative D call: TRBD1 (6 bases). Germline CDR1 SGHDT, CDR2 YYEEEE. The germline V and J ends were trimmed by 0 bases and 2 bases, with 9 bases remaining between them. The CDR3 runs to 14 residues. CDR3 DNA: TGTGCCAGCAGCTTGGTGGACAGTCCCTACGAGCAGTACTTC. Its translation is CASSLVDSPYEQYF. The full variable domain, with the rest looked up from reference TRBV5-6 and TRBJ2-7, is DAGVTQSPTHLIKTRGQQVTLRCSPKSGHDTVSWYQQALGQGPQFIFQYYEEEERQRGNFPDRFSGHQFPNYSSELNVNALLLGDSALYLCASSLVDSPYEQYFGPGTRLTVT.

The chain carries TRBV4-3 and TRBJ1-5, with D hard to call. This CDR3 region has 14 residues. Trimming pared 0 bases from V and 7 bases from J, leaving 10 bases between. Looked up from germline, CDR1 is LGHNA and CDR2 is YSLEER. The CDR3 nucleotides read TGCGCCAGCAGCCAAGATCATTGGGTCCAGCCCCAGCATTTT. The encoded protein is CASSQDHWVQPQHF.

The chain joins TRBV27 to TRBJ1-6; tentative D call: TRBD1 (5 bases). V lost 6 bases and J lost 8, with 17 bases in between. Germline CDR1 is MNHEY and CDR2 is SMNVEV (reference sequence). The CDR3 runs 15 residues. In nucleotides, the CDR3 is TGTGCCAGCAGGCCGTTTACAGGACTCGATTCACCCCTCCACTTT. Its translation is CASRPFTGLDSPLHF.

The chain employs TRBV14 and TRBJ2-5; possible D gene TRBD2, 5 bases. Germline values: CDR1 SGHDN, CDR2 FVKESK. V was pared by 5 bases and J by 2 bases, with 9 bases between. CDR3 length: 13 amino acids. In DNA, the CDR3 is TGTGCCAGCAGCAGAGGGAAACAAGAGACCCAGTACTTC. Residues: CASSRGKQETQYF.